The source of this TCR beta chain is a study of shared clonotypes between healthy human individuals (dated by TCRdb to about 2020). With respect to the entire study: A couple of women and a few men aged 18 to 49 years were included in the cohort. Per donor, three plates each were used for CD4 naive and CD4 memory, two for CD8 naive, and one for CD8 memory. The study deeply sequenced blood TCR repertoires of 5 or 6 healthy adults to estimate repertoire size and the extent of clonotype sharing between individuals. To increase sequencing depth and limit assay-specific biases, TCR repertoire library preparation and sequencing were carried out by different laboratories using diverse techniques. Between about 0.8 and 9 billion PBMCs per donor were obtained by leukapheresis.

The full study reports these points: Sampling was restricted to blood, and TCR repertoires in tissues likely differ from the TCR repertoires found in blood. Estimated clonotype richness was generally larger for naive than for memory subsets. When a few donors were compared, the shared fraction of clonotypes was around 4.6% for naive CD4, approximately 3.3% for naive CD8, about 2.5% for memory CD4, and roughly 0.4% for memory CD8. Incomplete sequencing was indicated by rarefaction of sorted-subset datasets, despite the large sequencing depth. Based on pairwise subsampling, the degree of clonotype sharing among donors was expected to be affected by sequencing depth. The small number of donors limited the genetic and exposure-history diversity represented. Compared with non-shared clonotypes, the clonotypes found in all four sorted-subset donors had higher generation probabilities.

Trimming removed 3 bases from V and 5 bases from J, leaving 11 bases between the germline ends. The CDR3 covers 14 residues, taking in both the cysteine and the phenylalanine. Just CDR3 DNA is preserved here, 42 bases in frame from base 1. Reading the germline V gene gives CDR1 SGHTA and CDR2 FQGNSA. TCR CDR3 regions were amplified from genomic DNA by multiplex PCR using the deep immunoSEQ assay. Genomic DNA extracted from each cell subset was distributed evenly over all wells of several immunoSEQ 96-well plates, and each plate served as one replicate. For sorted subsets, approximately 200 ng of genomic DNA, equivalent to some 33,000 T cell genomes, went into each replicate PCR. Purified libraries were quantified with a Qubit 3.0 fluorometer, sized on a Bioanalyzer 2100, and re-quantified with the KAPA Library Quantification kit. A separate single-read 150-cycle Illumina NextSeq 550 flow cell was used to sequence each immunoSEQ 96-well plate. The original methods were these. The immunoSEQ output contained only junctional sequences without quality scores, so filtering could not match that applied to full-length reads. To assign V/J genes and CDR3, sequences were annotated using PyIR, a Python wrapper for IgBLAST v1.9, with IMGT germline references. Any read was removed if the V/J assignment was weak (E-value above 1e-6), the CDR3 was missing, or the read contained stop codons, out-of-frame junctions, or ambiguous translated residues. V3J clonotypes were defined as sequences sharing an identical inferred V gene, J gene, and CDR3 amino acid sequence. To compute the percentage overlap between repertoires, the number of shared unique clonotypes was divided by the size of the smaller repertoire. Richness of each repertoire was evaluated using RTK rarefaction, the Chao1 estimator, and Recon v2.1 estimates of unobserved clonotypes. For all TCRbeta clonotypes obtained by the gDNA method from several donors, generation probabilities were computed with OLGA. TCRdb mirrors the immuneACCESS table, restricted to in-frame sequences. Some clones are absent from its copies; in checked studies, under half trace to an unresolved V gene, and the reason for the others is unknown. The DNA was the basis for D and trimming; V, J and clone size are from that table. The sample has 2 million to 2.5 million clones on record, under 97% of them singletons. Jointly, the top ten make up around 0.13% of the sample.

The donors were healthy, HIV-negative adults who had no recently reported acute infections or vaccinations. Every donor was a Caucasian adult living in Nashville, Tennessee, USA. CD4+ T cells were enriched by magnetic negative selection, after which naive cells were positively selected on CD45RA and the negative fraction was taken as the memory subset. Blood was obtained by leukapheresis, after which PBMCs were separated by Ficoll-Histopaque density gradient centrifugation and cryopreserved in liquid nitrogen vapor phase. Analytical flow cytometry was used to check the purity and quantity of each magnetically sorted T cell population. From each sorted fraction, genomic DNA was isolated and quantified by UV absorbance on a Nanodrop 2000c. Comment on this clone: Its cognate antigen has yet to be identified. No quality values exist for individual bases; no much larger clone is one base distant.

This TCR came from a young man in good health. The sequence joins TRBV7-2 to TRBJ1-5, and perhaps TRBD1 as D gene, on 5 matching bases. Sequenced input: naive CD4+ T cells sorted from blood. Per the publication, the cell subset or site label means: CD45RA+ positively selected. The DNA is TGTGCCAGCAGCTTTCGATTGGGGGATCAGCCCCAGCATTTT. Translated, it reads CASSFRLGDQPQHF.